The 14 T cell receptor beta chains presented below share a single source sample, sequenced in a study of T cell changes during pregnancy in multiple sclerosis. This table comes from immunoSEQ multiplex PCR, and its TCRdb copy is limited to in-frame clones, with some not included. There are tens of thousands of clones in the sample; nearly 90% occur only once, and approximately 1.6% lies in the top ten. This material consisted of peripheral blood, taken in the first trimester of pregnancy. These receptors were taken from a female donor with multiple sclerosis, enrolled in a pregnancy study.

The chain recombines TRBV5-1 with TRBJ2-4; 10 bases map to TRBD2. Germline V gives CDR1 SGHRS, CDR2 YFSETQ. The CDR3 has 17 residues. The V gene end was trimmed by 4 bases and the J gene end by 0 bases; junction bases not matched to a gene: 7. The CDR3 bases are TGCGCCAGCAGCCCGTTAGCGGGAGGCCTAGCCAAAAACATTCAGTACTTC. It encodes CASSPLAGGLAKNIQYF.

The chain joins TRBV10-3 to TRBJ2-3; perhaps TRBD2 as D (6 bases). Germline V lookup: CDR1 ENHRY, CDR2 SYGVKD. Trimming pared 0 bases from V and 4 bases from J, leaving 11 bases between. CDR3 length: 15 residues. The DNA for the CDR3 is TGTGCCATCAGTGAGTCGACCGGGAGTGCAGATACGCAGTATTTT. This translates into CAISESTGSADTQYF.

This clone was observed once. The chain uses TRBV19 and TRBJ2-1, with TRBD2 matching 14 bases. V lost 8 bases and J lost 8; bases outside the gene matches: 5. Germline-derived CDR1 and CDR2 are LNHDA and SQIVND (reference sequence). CDR3 length: 14 amino acids. The CDR3 spells CASGLAGGWDEQFF. The CDR3 region has the DNA TGTGCCAGTGGACTAGCGGGAGGTTGGGATGAGCAGTTCTTC.

The V gene is TRBV19, the J gene TRBJ2-7; 7 nucleotides agree with TRBD1. V dropped 3 bases and J dropped 4; count of bases not matched to a gene: 9. CDR1 is LNHDA and CDR2 is SQIVND in the germline V gene (reference sequence). The CDR3 runs to 15 residues. As DNA, the CDR3 is TGTGCCAGTAGTATTATGACAGGGCCATTGTACGAGCAGTACTTC. Translation: CASSIMTGPLYEQYF.

The chain joins TRBV29-1 to TRBJ2-3; 7 positions match TRBD2. J was trimmed by 4 bases and V by 7 bases; bases with no gene match: 11. This CDR3 contains 14 residues. Per germline, CDR1 SQVTM and CDR2 ANQGSEA. The CDR3 bases are TGCAGCGGGCTGGGGCGGGAGTTGCCAGATACGCAGTATTTT. Translated, it gives CSGLGRELPDTQYF.

The genes are TRBV19 and TRBJ2-6; 10 bases match TRBD2. The germline V gene encodes CDR1 LNHDA and CDR2 SQIVND (reference sequence). This CDR3 spans 18 amino acids. V gave up 4 bases and J gave up 0 bases; unmatched junction bases: 6. For the CDR3, the DNA is TGTGCCAGTAGTACCCCGGGACTAGCGTACTCTGGGGCCAACGTCCTGACTTTC. It is translated as CASSTPGLAYSGANVLTF.

This chain joins TRBV6-5 and TRBJ1-2; TRBD1 is a possible D gene (5 bases). CDR3 length: 15 residues. Per germline, CDR1 MNHEY and CDR2 SVGAGI. V shed 0 bases and J shed 4 bases, with 12 bases lying between them. In nucleotides, the CDR3 is TGTGCCAGCAGTTACTCAAGGGAGGGGAGCTATGGCTACACCTTC. Residues: CASSYSREGSYGYTF.

The chain carries TRBV28 and TRBJ1-4, with D possibly being TRBD1 (5 bases). The CDR3 extends over 14 amino acids. V lost 6 bases and J 2 bases, leaving 10 bases between the germline ends. CDR1 MDHEN and CDR2 SYDVKM come from the germline V gene. The CDR3 DNA reads as TGTGCCAGCAGGCGGGGGGGGACTAATGAAAAACTGTTTTTT. Amino acids: CASRRGGTNEKLFF.

The chain employs TRBV4-3 and TRBJ2-5; TRBD2 agrees at 12 bases. With V trimmed by 0 bases and J by 1 base, 15 bases remained unmatched. The germline gives CDR1 LGHNA, CDR2 YSLEER. The CDR3 sequence is 21 residues long. For the CDR3, the DNA is TGCGCCAGCAGCCAAGATAGGGACAGAGGACTAGCGGGGAACCTCCAAGAGACCCAGTACTTC. Residues: CASSQDRDRGLAGNLQETQYF.

V gene TRBV5-1 combines with J gene TRBJ1-2; a possible D gene is TRBD1 (6 bases). The CDR3 extends over 13 amino acids. Deletions cut 2 bases from V and 6 bases from J, with 11 bases between. The germline CDR1 and CDR2 sequences are SGHRS and YFSETQ. The CDR3 DNA reads as TGCGCCAGCAGCTTCTCAGGGGAGAATGGCTACACCTTC. Amino acid sequence: CASSFSGENGYTF.

The chain uses TRBV19 and TRBJ1-1; D is perhaps TRBD1 (5 bases). Germline values: CDR1 LNHDA, CDR2 SQIVND (reference sequence). This CDR3 comprises 13 residues. Between the trimmed V and J ends, which lost 5 bases and 3 bases, there was a span of 10 bases. The CDR3 DNA is TGTGCCAGTAGTGCTACAGGTTACACTGAAGCTTTCTTT. It codes for CASSATGYTEAFF.

The J gene is TRBJ1-3, the V gene TRBV28; D unresolved. Germline V lookup: CDR1 MDHEN, CDR2 SYDVKM. The CDR3 extends over 16 amino acids. V dropped 5 bases and J dropped 0 bases, with 14 bases sitting between them. Here the CDR3 reads CASSGSLEGSGNTIYF. The CDR3 nucleotides read TGTGCCAGCAGTGGATCCCTTGAGGGCTCTGGAAACACCATATATTTT.

The CDR3, as DNA: TGTGCCTTATACGTACGGGGGTTTGGAAACACCATATATTTT. Its protein product is CALYVRGFGNTIYF. The genes are TRBV30 and TRBJ1-3; D possibly corresponds to TRBD1 (5 bases). The CDR3 totals 14 residues. With 7 bases removed from V and 3 bases from J, the gap between germline ends came to 16 bases. Germline loops: CDR1 GTSNPN, CDR2 SVGIG (reference sequence).

This clone was recorded once. The chain combines TRBV5-1 with TRBJ1-4; D ambiguous. Germline V gene data show CDR1 as SGHRS and CDR2 as YFSETQ. The CDR3 runs to 14 residues. The germline V and J ends were trimmed by 6 bases and 8 bases, with 17 bases remaining between them. CDR3 DNA: TGCGCCAGCACCATGACACCCGAGGGCGAAAAACTGTTTTTT. Translation gives CASTMTPEGEKLFF.